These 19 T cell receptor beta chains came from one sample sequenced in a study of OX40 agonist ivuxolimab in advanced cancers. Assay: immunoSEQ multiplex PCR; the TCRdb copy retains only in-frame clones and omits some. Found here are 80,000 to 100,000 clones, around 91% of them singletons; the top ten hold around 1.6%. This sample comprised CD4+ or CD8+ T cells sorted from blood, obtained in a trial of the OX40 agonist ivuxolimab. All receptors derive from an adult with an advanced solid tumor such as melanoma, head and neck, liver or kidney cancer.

The CDR3, as DNA: TGCGCCAGCAGCCATAGGGCGAGCGGAGCGGAGCCGCGGTACTTC. Encoded protein: CASSHRASGAEPRYF. The J gene is TRBJ2-4, the V gene TRBV4-1; perhaps TRBD2 as D (5 bases). The CDR3 has 15 amino acids. V was cut by 3 bases and J by 15 bases, with 24 bases left in between. Germline loops: CDR1 MGHRA, CDR2 YSYEKL.

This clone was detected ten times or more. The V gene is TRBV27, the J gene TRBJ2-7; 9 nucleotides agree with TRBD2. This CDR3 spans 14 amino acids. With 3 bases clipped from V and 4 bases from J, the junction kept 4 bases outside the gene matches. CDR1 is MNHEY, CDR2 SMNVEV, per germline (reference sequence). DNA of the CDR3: TGTGCCAGCAGTTTGAAGACTAGCGGTTACGAGCAGTACTTC. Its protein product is CASSLKTSGYEQYF.

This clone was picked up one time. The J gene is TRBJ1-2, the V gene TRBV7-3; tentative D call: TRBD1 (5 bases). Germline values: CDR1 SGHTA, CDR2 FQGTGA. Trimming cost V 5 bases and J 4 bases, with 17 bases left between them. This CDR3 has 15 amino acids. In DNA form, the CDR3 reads TGTGCCAGCAGCCCGGGGACGGGGATGGGCTATGGCTACACCTTC. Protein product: CASSPGTGMGYGYTF. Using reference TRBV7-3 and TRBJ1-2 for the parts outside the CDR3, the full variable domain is GAGVSQTPSNKVTEKGKYVELRCDPISGHTALYWYRQSLGQGPEFLIYFQGTGAADDSGLPNDRFFAVRPEGSVSTLKIQRTERGDSAVYLCASSPGTGMGYGYTFGSGTRLTVV.

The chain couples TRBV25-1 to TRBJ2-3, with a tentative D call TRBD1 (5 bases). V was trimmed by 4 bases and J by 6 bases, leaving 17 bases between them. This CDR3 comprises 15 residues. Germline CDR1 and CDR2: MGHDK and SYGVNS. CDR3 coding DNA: TGTGCCAGCAGTGCCCCCGGCAGGGTAGGGGATACGCAGTATTTT. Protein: CASSAPGRVGDTQYF.

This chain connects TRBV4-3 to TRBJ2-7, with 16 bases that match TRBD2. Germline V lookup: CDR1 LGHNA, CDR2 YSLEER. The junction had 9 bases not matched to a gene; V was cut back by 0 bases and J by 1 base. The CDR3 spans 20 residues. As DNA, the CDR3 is TGCGCCAGCAGCCAAGAAGACGGGACTAGCGGGAGGGCCTGGTCCTACGAGCAGTACTTC. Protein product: CASSQEDGTSGRAWSYEQYF.

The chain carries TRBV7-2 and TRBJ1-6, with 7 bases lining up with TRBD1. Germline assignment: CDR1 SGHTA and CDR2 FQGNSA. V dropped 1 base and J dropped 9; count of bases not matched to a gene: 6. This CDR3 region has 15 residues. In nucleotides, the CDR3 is TGTGCCAGCAGCTTAGTAGCCAGGGGGATTTCACCCCTCCACTTT. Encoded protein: CASSLVARGISPLHF.

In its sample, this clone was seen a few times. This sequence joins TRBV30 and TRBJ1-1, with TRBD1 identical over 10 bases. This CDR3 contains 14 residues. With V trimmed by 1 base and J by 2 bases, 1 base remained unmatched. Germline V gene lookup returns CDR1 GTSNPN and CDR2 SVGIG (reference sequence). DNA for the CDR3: TGTGCCTGGAGTGCGACAGGGGGCAACACTGAAGCTTTCTTT. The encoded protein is CAWSATGGNTEAFF.

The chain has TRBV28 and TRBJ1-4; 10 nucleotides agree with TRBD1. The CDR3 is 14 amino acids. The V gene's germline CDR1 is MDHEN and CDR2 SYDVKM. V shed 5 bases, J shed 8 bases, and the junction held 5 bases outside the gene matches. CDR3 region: CASSGGQGKEKLFF. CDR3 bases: TGTGCCAGCAGTGGGGGACAGGGGAAAGAAAAACTGTTTTTT. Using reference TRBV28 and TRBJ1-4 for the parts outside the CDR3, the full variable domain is DVKVTQSSRYLVKRTGEKVFLECVQDMDHENMFWYRQDPGLGLRLIYFSYDVKMKEKGDIPEGYSVSREKKERFSLILESASTNQTSMYLCASSGGQGKEKLFFGSGTQLSVL.

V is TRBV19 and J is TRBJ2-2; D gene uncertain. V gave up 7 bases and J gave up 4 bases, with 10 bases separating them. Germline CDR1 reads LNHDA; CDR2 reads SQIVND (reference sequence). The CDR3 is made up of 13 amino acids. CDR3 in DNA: TGTGCCAGTAACCCAGAAATCACCGGGGAGCTGTTTTTT. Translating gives CASNPEITGELFF.

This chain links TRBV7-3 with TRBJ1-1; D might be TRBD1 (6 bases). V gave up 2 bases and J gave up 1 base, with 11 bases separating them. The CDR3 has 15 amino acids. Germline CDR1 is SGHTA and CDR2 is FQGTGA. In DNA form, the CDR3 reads TGTGCCAGCAGCTTACAGGGGCCCCCGAACACTGAAGCTTTCTTT. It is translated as CASSLQGPPNTEAFF.

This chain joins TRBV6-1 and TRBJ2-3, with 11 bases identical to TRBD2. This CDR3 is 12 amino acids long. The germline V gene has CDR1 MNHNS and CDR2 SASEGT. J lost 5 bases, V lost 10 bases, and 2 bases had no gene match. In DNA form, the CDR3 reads TGTGCCACCGGACTAGCGGGAGATACGCAGTATTTT. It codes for CATGLAGDTQYF.

The chain's CDR3 is CASSRRSTNTGELFF. The CDR3 DNA is TGCGCCAGCAGCAGAAGGTCTACGAACACCGGGGAGCTGTTTTTT. The V and J genes are TRBV4-3 and TRBJ2-2; no reliable D call. This CDR3 has 15 residues. Germline V gene lookup returns CDR1 LGHNA and CDR2 YSLEER. V gave up 5 bases and J gave up 0 bases, with 10 bases separating them.

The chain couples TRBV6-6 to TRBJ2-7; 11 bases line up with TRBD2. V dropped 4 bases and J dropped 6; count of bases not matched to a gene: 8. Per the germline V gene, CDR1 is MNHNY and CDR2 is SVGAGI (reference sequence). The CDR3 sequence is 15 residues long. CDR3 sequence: CASSFIAGGPLEQYF. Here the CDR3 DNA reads TGTGCCAGCAGTTTCATAGCGGGAGGGCCTCTCGAGCAGTACTTC.

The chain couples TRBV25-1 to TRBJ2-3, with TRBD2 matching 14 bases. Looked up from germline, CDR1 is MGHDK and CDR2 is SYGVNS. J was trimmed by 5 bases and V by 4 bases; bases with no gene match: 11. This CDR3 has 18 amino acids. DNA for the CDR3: TGTGCCAGCAGTGTGTTCGGACTAGCGGGAGGAGAGAAAGATACGCAGTATTTT. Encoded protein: CASSVFGLAGGEKDTQYF.

The CDR3, as DNA: TGTGCCAGCAGCTTAGATACTGGCGGATACAATGAGCAGTTCTTC. This gives the protein CASSLDTGGYNEQFF. The chain joins TRBV11-3 to TRBJ2-1; D is unresolved. CDR1 is SGHNT, CDR2 YENEEA, per germline. Trimming stripped 0 bases from V and 4 bases from J, with 10 bases between. CDR3 length: 15 amino acids.

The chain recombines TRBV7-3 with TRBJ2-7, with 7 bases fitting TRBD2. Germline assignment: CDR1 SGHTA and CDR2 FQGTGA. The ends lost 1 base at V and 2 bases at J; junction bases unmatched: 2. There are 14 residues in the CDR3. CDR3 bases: TGTGCCAGCAGCTTAAGAGGGAGGGCCTACGAGCAGTACTTC. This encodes CASSLRGRAYEQYF.

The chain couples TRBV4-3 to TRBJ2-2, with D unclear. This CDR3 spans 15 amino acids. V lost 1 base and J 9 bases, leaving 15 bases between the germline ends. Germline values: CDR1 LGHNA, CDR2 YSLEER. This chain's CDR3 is CASSQAPPGAWELFF. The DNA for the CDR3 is TGCGCCAGCAGCCAAGCCCCCCCCGGTGCCTGGGAGCTGTTTTTT.

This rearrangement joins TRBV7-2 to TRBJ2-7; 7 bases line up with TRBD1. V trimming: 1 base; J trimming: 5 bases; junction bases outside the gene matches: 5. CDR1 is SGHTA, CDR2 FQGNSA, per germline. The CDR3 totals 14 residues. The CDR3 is CASSLESTGNEQYF. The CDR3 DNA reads TGTGCCAGCAGCTTAGAATCGACAGGGAACGAGCAGTACTTC.

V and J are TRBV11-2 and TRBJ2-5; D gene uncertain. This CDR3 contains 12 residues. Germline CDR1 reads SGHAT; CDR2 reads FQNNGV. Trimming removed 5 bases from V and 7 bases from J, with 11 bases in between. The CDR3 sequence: CASSPRVGTQYF. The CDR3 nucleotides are TGTGCCAGCAGCCCCAGAGTCGGGACCCAGTACTTC.